One sample yielded the 22 T cell receptor beta chains listed below, sequenced in a study of identical twins. TCRdb independently ran MiXCR on the 5' RACE reads; one entry per CDR3 protein. This sample has around 240,000 distinct CDR3 sequences, with 5.5% to 7% found just once. This same sample was also part of a study on yellow fever vaccine responses in identical twins.

Sequenced: memory (CD45RO+) T cells sorted from blood. All receptors derive from a woman aged 18-29 years in good health.

This clonotype was detected many times. The J gene is TRBJ1-1, the V gene TRBV29-1, with D unclear. The germline V gene has CDR1 SQVTM and CDR2 ANQGSEA. There are 14 residues in the CDR3. V was clipped by 6 bases and J by 2 bases, with 16 bases between them. CDR3 sequence reads: CSVPSQAYNTEAFF. In DNA, the CDR3 is TGCAGCGTCCCATCGCAGGCTTATAACACTGAAGCTTTCTTT.

Only a few counts were recorded for this clonotype. This sequence joins TRBV5-1 and TRBJ2-3, with 7 bases aligning to TRBD2. V lost 0 bases and J lost 5; bases outside the gene matches: 0. This CDR3 has 13 residues. Germline V lookup: CDR1 SGHRS, CDR2 YFSETQ. The CDR3 bases are TGCGCCAGCAGCTTGGAGCGGGGAGATACGCAGTATTTT. It translates to CASSLERGDTQYF.

The chain carries TRBV20-1 and TRBJ1-1; D uncertain. Germline V gene lookup returns CDR1 DFQATT and CDR2 SNEGSKA (reference sequence). The germline V and J ends were trimmed by 2 bases and 1 base, with 8 bases remaining between them. CDR3 length equals 13 residues. The CDR3 DNA reads as TGCAGTGCTAGAAGGTTGGGGAACACTGAAGCTTTCTTT. It is translated as CSARRLGNTEAFF.

In regard to this clonotype: This sequence may be a read error, since a much larger clone differs from it by one base. The chain carries TRBV5-1 and TRBJ2-1; a possible D gene is TRBD1 (6 bases). Germline assignment: CDR1 SGHRS and CDR2 YFSETQ. The CDR3 covers 14 residues. In nucleotides, the CDR3 is TGCACCAGCAGCTGGGACAACTCCTACAATGAGCAGTTCTTC. Amino acids: CTSSWDNSYNEQFF. The full variable domain, completed using reference TRBV5-1 and TRBJ2-1, is KAGVTQTPRYLIKTRGQQVTLSCSPISGHRSVSWYQQTPGQGLQFLFEYFSETQRNKGNFPGRFSGRQFSNSRSEMNVSTLELGDSALYLCTSSWDNSYNEQFFGPGTRLTVL.

The rearrangement links TRBV7-4 to TRBJ1-3; D is uncertain. From germline, CDR1 is SGHVT and CDR2 SQSDAQ. The CDR3 contains 16 residues. The V end was cut by 0 bases, the J end by 2 bases, with 11 bases between. CDR3 bases: TGTGCCAGCAGCTTAGCGCTCACCGGACCTGGAAACACCATATATTTT. This gives the protein CASSLALTGPGNTIYF. Full variable domain (outside the CDR3, taken from reference TRBV7-4 and TRBJ1-3): GAGVSQSPRYKVAKRGRDVALRCDSISGHVTLYWYRQTLGQGSEVLTYSQSDAQRDKSGRPSGRFSAERPERSVSTLKIQRTEQGDSAVYLCASSLALTGPGNTIYFGEGSWLTVV.

The chain employs TRBV24-1 and TRBJ1-2; no clear D. CDR1 is KGHDR, CDR2 SFDVKD, per germline. Trimming removed 7 bases at V and 2 bases at J, with 7 bases between. This CDR3 spans 12 amino acids. Here the CDR3 DNA reads TGTGCCACCAGGGATGACAACTATGGCTACACCTTC. It encodes CATRDDNYGYTF.

This clonotype came up many times. This chain connects TRBV20-1 to TRBJ2-1, with 15 bases fitting TRBD2. J was trimmed by 0 bases and V by 5 bases; bases with no gene match: 2. The CDR3 runs 16 residues. Germline-derived CDR1 and CDR2 are DFQATT and SNEGSKA (reference sequence). CDR3 sequence: CSAWTSGGASYNEQFF. For the CDR3, the DNA is TGCAGTGCTTGGACTAGCGGGGGGGCCTCCTACAATGAGCAGTTCTTC.

There are a few counts of this clonotype. V usage is TRBV5-1 and J usage is TRBJ2-2, with no clear D. Trimming shortened V by 1 base and J by 3 bases, and 16 bases separated the two germline ends. The length of the CDR3 is 17 residues. Per germline, CDR1 SGHRS and CDR2 YFSETQ. CDR3 in amino acids: CASSLPSRRSDTGELFF. The CDR3 DNA is TGCGCCAGCAGCTTGCCCTCCAGACGGTCGGACACCGGGGAGCTGTTTTTT. Full variable domain (remainder filled in from reference TRBV5-1 and TRBJ2-2): KAGVTQTPRYLIKTRGQQVTLSCSPISGHRSVSWYQQTPGQGLQFLFEYFSETQRNKGNFPGRFSGRQFSNSRSEMNVSTLELGDSALYLCASSLPSRRSDTGELFFGEGSRLTVL.

This clonotype was counted a few times. This chain links TRBV10-1 with TRBJ1-1; D might be TRBD1 (6 bases). The CDR3 is made up of 14 amino acids. CDR1 and CDR2 (germline): WNHNN, SYGVQD (reference sequence). V lost 0 bases and J 6 bases, leaving 11 bases between the germline ends. CDR3 residues: CASSESPDSAEAFF. The CDR3 region has the DNA TGCGCCAGCAGTGAGTCCCCGGACAGTGCTGAAGCTTTCTTT.

The CDR3 region is CSARLSSGLLYEQYF. In DNA form, the CDR3 reads TGCAGTGCTCGACTATCTAGCGGGCTACTATACGAGCAGTACTTC. The V call is TRBV20-1, the J call TRBJ2-7, with 8 bases matching TRBD2. V shed 5 bases and J 4 bases; nucleotides not matched to a gene: 13. CDR1 is DFQATT, CDR2 SNEGSKA, per germline (reference sequence). This CDR3 has 15 residues.

This clonotype came up many times. The chain uses TRBV20-1 and TRBJ2-7; D call uncertain. CDR1 and CDR2 (germline): DFQATT, SNEGSKA (reference sequence). The CDR3 runs to 13 residues. V dropped 3 bases and J dropped 6 bases, with 15 bases sitting between them. The CDR3: CSASHPVRPEQYV. The CDR3 coding sequence is TGCAGTGCTAGCCATCCGGTCCGGCCCGAGCAGTACGTC.

V usage is TRBV3-1 and J usage is TRBJ2-5; D is unclear. The germline V gene encodes CDR1 LGHDT and CDR2 YNNKEL (reference sequence). The CDR3 covers 12 residues. Between the trimmed V and J ends, which lost 8 bases and 0 bases, there was a span of 7 bases. Written as DNA, the CDR3 is TGTGCCAGCGAGGCGTACCAAGAGACCCAGTACTTC. Translating it yields CASEAYQETQYF.

There are a few counts of this clonotype. The chain joins TRBV29-1 to TRBJ2-2; D unclear. Deletions cut 6 bases from V and 0 bases from J, with 11 bases between. The germline V gene has CDR1 SQVTM and CDR2 ANQGSEA. The CDR3 totals 14 residues. The CDR3 spells CSVNLNANTGELFF. CDR3 in DNA: TGCAGCGTCAACCTGAACGCGAACACCGGGGAGCTGTTTTTT.

V usage is TRBV12-5 and J usage is TRBJ2-3, with 7 bases that match TRBD1. This CDR3 is built from 15 residues. CDR1 and CDR2 (germline): LGHNT, FRNRAP. Trimming at V came to 3 bases and at J to 2 bases, leaving 5 bases not matched to a gene. DNA of the CDR3: TGTGCTAGTGGTTTTCTGACAGGGACCACAGATACGCAGTATTTT. This codes for CASGFLTGTTDTQYF.

This clonotype appeared many times. The V call is TRBV5-1, the J call TRBJ2-3; a possible D gene is TRBD2 (7 bases). Looked up from germline, CDR1 is SGHRS and CDR2 is YFSETQ. CDR3 length: 16 amino acids. The V end was cut by 4 bases, the J end by 2 bases, with 17 bases between. The CDR3 nucleotides read TGCGCCAGCAGCCCACTGGGGGGGGCCCTCACAGATACGCAGTATTTT. Its translation is CASSPLGGALTDTQYF.

There are a few counts of this clonotype. This sequence joins TRBV6-2 or TRBV6-3 and TRBJ2-1, with 10 bases identical to TRBD1. The CDR3 is made up of 17 amino acids. Germline loops: CDR1 MNHEY, CDR2 SVGEGT. Unmatched junction bases numbered 15, after V lost 4 bases and J lost 9 bases. The DNA of the CDR3 is TGTGCCAGCAGTTCGTTCCTAGGGACAGGGGTTCAGGGTGAGCAGTTCTTC. The encoded protein is CASSSFLGTGVQGEQFF.

This clonotype came up a few times. This sequence joins TRBV18 and TRBJ2-2; no clear D gene. The V gene's germline CDR1 is KGHSH and CDR2 LQKENI. The CDR3 contains 15 residues. The V gene lost 2 bases and the J gene lost 0 bases, with 7 bases spanning the gap. The CDR3 sequence is CASSPTPSNTGELFF. CDR3 nucleotides: TGTGCCAGCTCACCAACCCCCTCGAACACCGGGGAGCTGTTTTTT. Looking up the rest from reference TRBV18 and TRBJ2-2 gives the full variable domain: NAGVMQNPRHLVRRRGQEARLRCSPMKGHSHVYWYRQLPEEGLKFMVYLQKENIIDESGMPKERFSAEFPKEGPSILRIQQVVRGDSAAYFCASSPTPSNTGELFFGEGSRLTVL.

This clonotype was counted many times. The V and J genes are TRBV2 and TRBJ1-1, with no clear D. The CDR3 totals 11 residues. Between the trimmed V and J ends, which lost 6 bases and 9 bases, there was a span of 11 bases. Germline values: CDR1 SNHLY, CDR2 FYNNEI. The CDR3 reads CASSEHNKAFF. The CDR3 DNA sequence: TGTGCCAGCAGCGAACATAACAAAGCTTTCTTT.

The J gene is TRBJ2-1, the V gene TRBV2; weak D call: TRBD2 (7 bases). The CDR3 is made up of 14 amino acids. V was clipped by 3 bases and J by 7 bases, with 13 bases between them. CDR1 and CDR2 (germline): SNHLY, FYNNEI. The CDR3 sequence: CASSEGGGPNEQFF. CDR3 DNA: TGTGCCAGCAGTGAGGGGGGGGGCCCAAATGAGCAGTTCTTC.

CDR3 amino acids: CASRRSQGVAGAFF. Written as DNA, the CDR3 is TGTGCCAGCAGGCGAAGTCAGGGGGTCGCGGGAGCTTTCTTT. The chain joins TRBV27 to TRBJ1-1; 7 bases are shared with TRBD1. V lost 6 bases and J lost 10; bases outside the gene matches: 14. Germline V gene data show CDR1 as MNHEY and CDR2 as SMNVEV (reference sequence). There are 14 residues in the CDR3.

This rearrangement joins TRBV24-1 to TRBJ2-3; 10 bases are a match to TRBD1. The CDR3 contains 16 residues. CDR1 is KGHDR and CDR2 is SFDVKD in the germline V gene. V lost 4 bases to trimming and J lost 5 bases; unmatched junction nucleotides: 8. The CDR3 nucleotides read TGTGCCACCAGTGACCGGGACAGGGGAAGGGGAGATACGCAGTATTTT. Residues: CATSDRDRGRGDTQYF.

This clonotype was found many times. The V gene is TRBV10-3, the J gene TRBJ2-2, with TRBD2 as a possible D gene (6 bases). V lost 7 bases to trimming and J lost 5 bases, with 14 bases between them. CDR3 length: 14 residues. Germline values: CDR1 ENHRY, CDR2 SYGVKD. The CDR3 DNA is TGTGCCATCACCCCGGGAGTTCAAACCGGGGAGCTGTTTTTT. This gives the protein CAITPGVQTGELFF.